This T cell receptor (beta chain) was sequenced during a study of cytomegalovirus exposure and HLA in healthy donors. The CDR3 is made up of 14 amino acids. Germline V gene data show CDR1 as MNHEY and CDR2 as SVGAGI. Unmatched junction bases numbered 5, after V lost 2 bases and J lost 5 bases. PCR used 60 Vbeta primers and 13 Jbeta primers. Generated by immunoSEQ multiplex PCR, the TCRdb table keeps only in-frame clones and is missing some. Of 60,000 to 95,000 clones listed, approximately 80% are singletons. The source of this sequence is a man in his 70s in good health and CMV-seropositive. The J gene is TRBJ2-7, the V gene TRBV6-5, with TRBD1 matching 8 bases. Sequencing used PBMCs. CDR3 DNA sequence: TGTGCCAGCAGTTACCGACAGGGGTCCGACGAGCAGTACTTC. Protein: CASSYRQGSDEQYF.